Shown below are 32 T cell receptor gamma chains from a single sample sequenced in a study of gamma delta lymphoproliferative disorders and STAT genes. Genomic DNA from isolated PBMCs served as the sequencing template. TCRdb re-called the multiplex PCR reads with CATT. Altogether thousands of gamma-chain clones are present, roughly 7% being singletons, with the ten largest covering about 35%. The sequenced material came from blood. The receptors shown here come from a human donor in good health.

With regard to this clone: The DNA is omitted, as the CDR3 cannot be located on it reliably, and the CDR3 follows TCRdb's listing. The V gene is TRGV2, but the J gene lacks a call. The CDR3 is made up of 21 amino acids, end residues included. The V gene's germline CDR1 is EGSNGY and CDR2 YDSYNSKV. The CDR3 protein is CATWDGPPHIIRNSLAVEQHF.

By frequency in the sample, this clone is medium-sized. Other DNA sequences in the same sample also yield this CDR3. The V call is TRGV2, the J call TRGJP2. TCRdb does not report a J gene; here it was assigned by matching the DNA to germline references. V gave up 0 bases and J gave up 0 bases; unmatched junction bases: 1. Germline CDR1 EGSNGY, CDR2 YDSYNSKV. This CDR3 has 15 residues. In nucleotides, the CDR3 is TGTGCCACCTGGGACGGGAATAGTAGTGATTGGATCAAGACGTTT. It yields the protein CATWDGNSSDWIKTF.

This clone is medium-sized (0.01 to 0.1%) in the sample. The limits of the CDR3 on the DNA are not certain, so only TCRdb's listed CDR3 is given. The V gene is listed as TRGV11; no J gene was called. TRGV11 falls under the ORF class, with uncertain function. Inclusive of both ends, the CDR3 amounts to 18 amino acids. The CDR3 here is CTTVPAGLGTCFYYKKLF.

By sample fraction, this clone is medium-sized. V gene TRGV10 combines with J gene TRGJ1 or TRGJ2. The J gene was not available in TCRdb and was assigned here by matching the DNA to germline segments. TRGV10 qualifies as an ORF whose function is uncertain. Germline trimming cut 8 bases from V and 3 bases from J; bases unmatched to any gene: 14. The CDR3 is 15 amino acids. The CDR3 loop reads CAAWDYIPLYYKKLF. The CDR3 bases are TGTGCTGCGTGGGATTATATACCGCTTTATTATAAGAAACTCTTT.

By share, this clone counts as medium-sized. The chain uses TRGV8 and TRGJ1 or TRGJ2. TCRdb does not report a J gene; here it was assigned by matching the DNA to germline references. Germline CDR1 is VENAVY and CDR2 is YDSYNSRV. Unmatched junction bases numbered 10, after V lost 5 bases and J lost 6 bases. The CDR3 is made up of 13 amino acids. The CDR3 bases are TGTGCCACCTGGGTTAATCCTGGTTATAAGAAACTCTTT. This codes for CATWVNPGYKKLF.

This clone was observed a handful of times. No DNA is shown, since the ends of the CDR3 on it are uncertain; the CDR3 is the one TCRdb lists. The V gene reported is TRGV11; the J gene is uncalled. TRGV11 counts as an open reading frame of uncertain function. The CDR3 region is 17 residues in length, termini included. CDR3 protein: CTTVPTVIGLGKKIKVF.

This chain connects TRGV9 to TRGJ1 or TRGJ2. The J gene is absent in TCRdb and was assigned here via DNA matching to germline. Trimming cost V 10 bases and J 9 bases; bases outside gene matches: 6. Germline V lookup: CDR1 GITISATS, CDR2 ISYDGTV (reference sequence). CDR3 size: 9 residues. CDR3 sequence (DNA): TGTGCCTTCCCCCCTAAGAAACTCTTT. Its translation is CAFPPKKLF.

This clone is medium-sized by share. V usage is TRGV10 and J usage is TRGJP1. Here the J gene came from matching the DNA to germline, since TCRdb omits it. TRGV10 is known as an ORF, though its function is uncertain. V lost 8 bases, J lost 12 bases, and 7 bases stayed unmatched. The CDR3 is 11 residues long. This chain's CDR3 is CAAWDLRFKIF. CDR3 bases: TGTGCTGCGTGGGACCTTCGGTTCAAGATATTT.

This clone rates as medium-sized (0.01 to 0.1%). The V gene is TRGV10, the J gene TRGJ1 or TRGJ2. Germline matching of the DNA provided the J gene here, since TCRdb leaves it blank. TRGV10 is reported as an ORF; its role is uncertain. V was pared by 8 bases and J by 3 bases, with 2 bases of the junction left unmatched. The CDR3 length is 11 residues. DNA for the CDR3: TGTGCTGCGTGGGTTTATTATAAGAAACTCTTT. Translated, it gives CAAWVYYKKLF.

This clone appeared many times. Called V gene: TRGV9; the J gene was not called. The CDR3 consists of 12 residues. From germline, CDR1 is GITISATS and CDR2 ISYDGTV (reference sequence). Here the CDR3 reads CALWEVLGGPLF. The CDR3 DNA reads TGTGCCTTGTGGGAGGTGCTGGGGGGGCCACTCTTT.

This clone was recorded at least ten times. DNA of the CDR3: TGTGCCACCTGGGCCAGATATTATAAGAAACTCTTT. It translates to CATWARYYKKLF. The gene calls are TRGV5 and TRGJ1 or TRGJ2. The J gene, left out of TCRdb, was set here by checking the DNA against germline. The germline CDR1 and CDR2 sequences are VINAFY and YDVSNSKD. The CDR3 covers 12 residues. Unmatched junction bases numbered 5, after V lost 5 bases and J lost 4 bases.

This clone qualifies as medium-sized. The chain joins TRGV5 to TRGJ1 or TRGJ2. The J gene, left out of TCRdb, was set here by checking the DNA against germline. CDR1 is VINAFY, CDR2 YDVSNSKD, per germline. This CDR3 contains 13 residues. Unmatched junction bases numbered 9, after V lost 1 base and J lost 9 bases. DNA of the CDR3: TGTGCCACCTGGGACAGACGTGATATTAAGAAACTCTTT. It yields the protein CATWDRRDIKKLF.

CDR3 DNA: TGTGCCACCTGGGACGGGGGAGCGTTTGGCACTGGTTGGTTCAAGATATTT. Translating it yields CATWDGGAFGTGWFKIF. The J gene is TRGJP1, the V gene TRGV2. The J gene, absent from TCRdb, was called here by matching the DNA to germline. The J segment lost 4 bases and the V segment lost 0 bases, leaving 11 bases of the junction unmatched. The germline gives CDR1 EGSNGY, CDR2 YDSYNSKV. This CDR3 has 17 amino acids.

There are many counts of this clone. The chain joins TRGV9 to TRGJ1 or TRGJ2. As TCRdb names no J gene, one was assigned here on the basis of a DNA match to germline. The V gene end was trimmed by 3 bases and the J gene end by 3 bases; junction bases not matched to a gene: 5. The germline CDR1 and CDR2 sequences are GITISATS and ISYDGTV (reference sequence). The CDR3 covers 13 residues. The CDR3 DNA reads as TGTGCCTTGTGGGAGAAGATTTATTATAAGAAACTCTTT. Residues: CALWEKIYYKKLF.

By share of the sample, this clone is medium-sized. The limits of the CDR3 on the DNA are not certain, so only TCRdb's listed CDR3 is given. V gene assignment gives TRGV10, but the J gene was left uncalled. TRGV10 is flagged as an ORF with uncertain function. The CDR3 is made up of 18 amino acids, end residues included. CDR3 sequence reads: CAAWDYICTLQACPRRLF.

This clone is medium-sized in the sample. The chain couples TRGV11 to TRGJP1. TCRdb lists no J gene, so it was determined here by aligning the DNA to germline. TRGV11 is identified as an open reading frame with a role that is uncertain. The CDR3 is 16 amino acids. After removal of 4 bases from V and 0 bases from J, the junction contained 5 bases not matched to a gene. The CDR3 DNA follows: TGTGCCTGCTGGATTAGCCCCCATACCACTGGTTGGTTCAAGATATTT. Protein: CACWISPHTTGWFKIF.

Within the sample, this clone is medium-sized (0.01 to 0.1%). The same CDR3 arises from other DNA sequences in this sample as well. The chain couples TRGV4 to TRGJ1 or TRGJ2. Because TCRdb records no J gene, it was assigned here through a match of the DNA to germline. Germline assignment: CDR1 EGSTGY and CDR2 YDSYTSSV. The CDR3 length is 12 residues. V lost 0 bases to trimming and J lost 7 bases; unmatched junction nucleotides: 3. For the CDR3, the DNA is TGTGCCACCTGGGATGGGCTCTATAAGAAACTCTTT. Translation: CATWDGLYKKLF.

In regard to this clone: The DNA is omitted, as the CDR3 cannot be located on it reliably, and the CDR3 follows TCRdb's listing. For the V gene the call is TRGV11; the J gene has no call. TRGV11 is known as an ORF, though its function is uncertain. The CDR3 is made up of 12 amino acids, end residues included. CDR3 in amino acids: CTTVPALYKKLF.

The sample holds many counts of this clone. This chain links TRGV9 with TRGJ1 or TRGJ2. The J gene is not listed in TCRdb, so it was assigned here from a DNA match to germline. This CDR3 comprises 13 residues. Germline-derived CDR1 and CDR2 are GITISATS and ISYDGTV (reference sequence). The V segment lost 1 base and the J segment 5 bases; nucleotides outside the gene matches: 5. CDR3 protein: CALWEVRNYKKLF. The CDR3 nucleotides read TGTGCCTTGTGGGAGGTTCGTAATTATAAGAAACTCTTT.

This clone ranks as medium-sized. The chain recombines TRGV2 with TRGJ1 or TRGJ2. TCRdb offers no J gene call, so here the DNA was matched to germline to obtain one. CDR3 length equals 15 residues. V was clipped by 0 bases and J by 1 base; unmatched bases: 6. CDR1 is EGSNGY and CDR2 is YDSYNSKV in the germline V gene. The CDR3 is CATWDGLPNYYKKLF. As DNA, the CDR3 is TGTGCCACCTGGGACGGGCTCCCTAATTATTATAAGAAACTCTTT.

This clone was seen a handful of times. V and J are TRGV5 and TRGJP1. As TCRdb names no J gene, one was assigned here on the basis of a DNA match to germline. This CDR3 is 13 amino acids long. CDR1 and CDR2 from the germline V gene are VINAFY and YDVSNSKD. Germline trimming cut 8 bases from V and 2 bases from J; bases unmatched to any gene: 5. The DNA of the CDR3 is TGTGCCACCTACCAAACCACTGGTTGGTTCAAGATATTT. Translation gives CATYQTTGWFKIF.

Within the sample, this clone is medium-sized. The rearrangement links TRGV4 to TRGJ1 or TRGJ2. Here the J gene came from matching the DNA to germline, since TCRdb omits it. Germline trimming cut 4 bases from V and 8 bases from J; bases unmatched to any gene: 5. The CDR3 consists of 11 residues. Looked up from germline, CDR1 is EGSTGY and CDR2 is YDSYTSSV. The CDR3 region has the DNA TGTGCCACCTGGGAGCCGAATAAGAAACTCTTT. It yields the protein CATWEPNKKLF.

This clone is labeled medium-sized. The chain employs TRGV10 and TRGJ1 or TRGJ2. TCRdb is silent on the J gene; assignment here came from matching the DNA to germline. TRGV10 is given ORF status, its function remaining uncertain. Trimming at V came to 7 bases and at J to 4 bases, leaving 5 bases not matched to a gene. The CDR3 has 12 residues. The CDR3 region has the DNA TGTGCTGCGTGGTTACAATATTATAAGAAACTCTTT. Translated, it gives CAAWLQYYKKLF.

In this sample, this clone turned up many times. V usage is TRGV9 and J usage is TRGJP. The J gene was not available in TCRdb and was assigned here by matching the DNA to germline segments. This CDR3 is built from 16 residues. V trimming: 4 bases; J trimming: 9 bases; junction bases outside the gene matches: 9. Germline V gene data show CDR1 as GITISATS and CDR2 as ISYDGTV (reference sequence). CDR3 amino acids: CALWEQTRLGKKIKVF. The CDR3 region has the DNA TGTGCCTTGTGGGAACAAACCAGGTTGGGCAAAAAAATCAAGGTATTT.

Relative to its sample, this clone is medium-sized. The V gene is given as TRGV10, and no J gene call is available. TRGV10 is an open reading frame, and its role is uncertain. The CDR3 covers 12 residues. CDR3 amino acids: CAAWDSHINKLF. The CDR3 DNA follows: TGTGCTGCGTGGGATTCCCATATAAACAAACTCTTT.

This clone is classed as medium-sized. The chain recombines TRGV11 with TRGJ1 or TRGJ2. The J gene, left out of TCRdb, was set here by checking the DNA against germline. TRGV11 is reported as an ORF; its role is uncertain. The CDR3 covers 13 residues. V lost 5 bases, J lost 4 bases, and 5 bases stayed unmatched. CDR3 in amino acids: CACWITAYYKKLF. The CDR3 nucleotides read TGTGCCTGCTGGATTACGGCGTATTATAAGAAACTCTTT.

This clone is termed medium-sized. This rearrangement joins TRGV9 to TRGJP. The J gene, left out of TCRdb, was set here by checking the DNA against germline. The J segment lost 5 bases and the V segment lost 0 bases, leaving 1 base of the junction unmatched. This CDR3 has 16 amino acids. CDR1 and CDR2 (germline): GITISATS, ISYDGTV (reference sequence). The CDR3 spells CALWEVKELGKKIKVF. In DNA, the CDR3 is TGTGCCTTGTGGGAGGTGAAAGAGTTGGGCAAAAAAATCAAGGTATTT.

This clone is medium-sized (0.01 to 0.1%) in the sample. The chain combines TRGV3 with TRGJ1 or TRGJ2. Here the J gene was assigned by germline matching of the DNA, as TCRdb has none. This CDR3 comprises 14 residues. The J segment lost 10 bases and the V segment lost 0 bases, leaving 12 bases of the junction unmatched. CDR1 and CDR2 from the germline V gene are VTNTFY and YDVSTARD (reference sequence). CDR3 nucleotides: TGTGCCACCTGGGACAGGCCCAAAGGGGGGAAGAAACTCTTT. Translated: CATWDRPKGGKKLF.

By proportion, this clone is medium-sized (0.01 to 0.1%). The chain joins TRGV11 to TRGJP2. TCRdb carries no J gene annotation; the J gene was assigned here by matching the DNA with germline. TRGV11 falls under the ORF class, with uncertain function. CDR3 size: 15 residues. V shed 2 bases, J shed 3 bases, and the junction held 3 bases outside the gene matches. In nucleotides, the CDR3 is TGTGCCTGCTGGATTAGGCGAGGTAGTGATTGGATCAAGACGTTT. This sequence encodes CACWIRRGSDWIKTF.

Sample share makes this clone medium-sized. This chain connects TRGV2 to TRGJ1 or TRGJ2. Matching the DNA to germline supplied the J gene, which TCRdb does not give. Germline loops: CDR1 EGSNGY, CDR2 YDSYNSKV. V lost 1 base and J lost 0; bases outside the gene matches: 3. This CDR3 contains 14 residues. The CDR3 DNA reads as TGTGCCACCTGGGACGGAGGGAATTATTATAAGAAACTCTTT. Residues: CATWDGGNYYKKLF.

By sample share, this clone is medium-sized. The chain recombines TRGV4 with TRGJ1 or TRGJ2. Assignment of the J gene here rests on matching the DNA to germline, because TCRdb gives none. CDR1 is EGSTGY and CDR2 is YDSYTSSV in the germline V gene. J was trimmed by 11 bases and V by 9 bases; bases with no gene match: 13. The CDR3 consists of 11 residues. CDR3 loop: CATISPIQKLF. CDR3 sequence (DNA): TGTGCCACCATCAGCCCTATTCAGAAACTCTTT.

This clone was found many times. This chain links TRGV2 with TRGJP1. The J gene is not listed in TCRdb, so it was assigned here from a DNA match to germline. Germline V gives CDR1 EGSNGY, CDR2 YDSYNSKV. The CDR3 is made up of 16 amino acids. V shed 3 bases, J shed 2 bases, and the junction held 9 bases outside the gene matches. The CDR3 region is CATWDQSGTTGWFKIF. The CDR3 nucleotides are TGTGCCACCTGGGACCAGTCTGGAACCACTGGTTGGTTCAAGATATTT.